The rows below give T cell receptor beta chains drawn from one sample of a study of blood T cell repertoires in COVID-19. Sequencing was performed with immunoSEQ multiplex PCR; in TCRdb, only in-frame clones are kept and a portion is missing. The sample contains under 350,000 clones, less than 85% of which appear only once. Sequenced sample: peripheral blood. The receptor set was obtained from a man aged 55 to 69 who had recovered from COVID-19. Both conserved end residues are part of each CDR3. Each record gives: D gene, clone size, J gene, V gene, CDR3 protein, CDR3 DNA. D genes are given only for firm matches. The size of a clone is reported for some rows only, either as once, few or many, or as a class for expanded clones.

d_call: TRBD1; clone_size: few; j_call: TRBJ1-6; v_call: TRBV5-1; cdr3_aa: CASSLGGSESPLHF; cdr3_nt: TGCGCCAGCAGCTTAGGGGGCTCCGAGTCACCCCTCCACTTT
d_call: -; clone_size: -; j_call: TRBJ2-1; v_call: TRBV19; cdr3_aa: CASSTTGSSYNEQFF; cdr3_nt: TGTGCCAGTAGTACTACAGGGAGCTCCTACAATGAGCAGTTCTTC
d_call: -; clone_size: few; j_call: TRBJ1-5; v_call: TRBV27; cdr3_aa: CASSSVNQPQHF; cdr3_nt: TGTGCCAGCAGTTCCGTCAATCAGCCCCAGCATTTT
d_call: -; clone_size: -; j_call: TRBJ1-1; v_call: TRBV5-1; cdr3_aa: CASSLATSTEAFF; cdr3_nt: TGCGCCAGCAGCTTGGCCACTAGCACTGAAGCTTTCTTT
d_call: -; clone_size: -; j_call: TRBJ1-5; v_call: TRBV6-5; cdr3_aa: CASNTRGSNQPQHF; cdr3_nt: TGTGCCAGCAATACCAGGGGAAGCAATCAGCCCCAGCATTTT
d_call: -; clone_size: -; j_call: TRBJ1-1; v_call: TRBV29-1; cdr3_aa: CSVEDPRDSWGTSFF; cdr3_nt: TGCAGCGTTGAAGATCCCCGGGACTCCTGGGGCACTTCCTTCTTT
d_call: TRBD2; clone_size: -; j_call: TRBJ2-7; v_call: TRBV28; cdr3_aa: CASSERGVYEQYF; cdr3_nt: TGTGCCAGCAGCGAGCGGGGGGTCTACGAGCAGTACTTC
d_call: TRBD2; clone_size: once; j_call: TRBJ2-7; v_call: TRBV11-2; cdr3_aa: CASSHALSGGMPYF; cdr3_nt: TGTGCCAGCAGCCACGCCCTTAGCGGGGGTATGCCGTACTTC
d_call: -; clone_size: -; j_call: TRBJ1-5; v_call: TRBV19; cdr3_aa: CASSGPEYSNQPQHF; cdr3_nt: TGTGCCAGTAGTGGTCCGGAGTATAGCAATCAGCCCCAGCATTTT
d_call: -; clone_size: -; j_call: TRBJ1-1; v_call: TRBV15; cdr3_aa: CATSHGGRGNTEAFF; cdr3_nt: TGTGCCACCAGCCATGGTGGGAGGGGGAACACTGAAGCTTTCTTT
d_call: TRBD1; clone_size: -; j_call: TRBJ1-1; v_call: TRBV4-1; cdr3_aa: CASSQGPVGTDNTEAFF; cdr3_nt: TGCGCCAGCAGCCAAGGTCCAGTCGGGACAGACAACACTGAAGCTTTCTTT
d_call: TRBD1; clone_size: -; j_call: TRBJ1-1; v_call: TRBV6-1; cdr3_aa: CASSEAPGGTGVNTEAFF; cdr3_nt: TGTGCCAGCAGTGAAGCGCCGGGTGGGACAGGGGTAAACACTGAAGCTTTCTTT
d_call: -; clone_size: -; j_call: TRBJ2-5; v_call: TRBV10-3; cdr3_aa: CAISESAVWETQYF; cdr3_nt: TGTGCCATCAGTGAGTCTGCGGTTTGGGAGACCCAGTACTTC
d_call: TRBD2; clone_size: -; j_call: TRBJ2-3; v_call: TRBV6-5; cdr3_aa: CASSLLGGERDTQYF; cdr3_nt: TGTGCCAGCTCTCTCCTGGGGGGGGAGAGGGATACGCAGTATTTT
d_call: TRBD2; clone_size: -; j_call: TRBJ2-7; v_call: TRBV6-5; cdr3_aa: CASREGARYEQYF; cdr3_nt: TGTGCCAGCCGGGAGGGAGCTCGTTACGAGCAGTACTTC
d_call: TRBD1; clone_size: many; j_call: TRBJ1-2; v_call: TRBV7-2; cdr3_aa: CASNRDREDGYGYTF; cdr3_nt: TGTGCCAGCAACAGGGACAGGGAAGATGGGTATGGCTACACCTTC
d_call: -; clone_size: -; j_call: TRBJ1-1; v_call: TRBV6-5; cdr3_aa: CASSYWTSGNTEAFF; cdr3_nt: TGTGCCAGCAGTTACTGGACTTCTGGGAACACTGAAGCTTTCTTT
d_call: -; clone_size: -; j_call: TRBJ1-1; v_call: TRBV3-1/TRBV3-2; cdr3_aa: CASSQGPQDTEAFF; cdr3_nt: TGTGCCAGCAGCCAAGGACCACAGGACACTGAAGCTTTCTTT
d_call: -; clone_size: -; j_call: TRBJ1-1; v_call: TRBV29-1; cdr3_aa: CSVTLGRVPREAFF; cdr3_nt: TGCAGCGTTACACTAGGGCGGGTGCCCAGGGAAGCTTTCTTT
d_call: TRBD2; clone_size: -; j_call: TRBJ2-5; v_call: TRBV2; cdr3_aa: CASRLPGTSGETQYF; cdr3_nt: TGTGCCAGCAGGCTTCCCGGGACTAGCGGAGAGACCCAGTACTTC
d_call: -; clone_size: once; j_call: TRBJ1-4; v_call: TRBV6-2/TRBV6-3; cdr3_aa: CASSNSWTATRVNEKLFF; cdr3_nt: TGTGCCAGCAGCAACTCCTGGACAGCAACCAGAGTTAATGAAAAACTGTTTTTT
d_call: TRBD1; clone_size: -; j_call: TRBJ1-2; v_call: TRBV30; cdr3_aa: CACPAGQGTYGYTF; cdr3_nt: TGTGCCTGCCCTGCCGGACAGGGGACTTATGGCTACACCTTC
d_call: -; clone_size: -; j_call: TRBJ2-2; v_call: TRBV9; cdr3_aa: CASSVGLRGNTGELFF; cdr3_nt: TGTGCCAGCAGCGTAGGTCTAAGAGGAAACACCGGGGAGCTGTTTTTT
d_call: -; clone_size: -; j_call: TRBJ2-3; v_call: TRBV3-1/TRBV3-2; cdr3_aa: CASSQGGGLAQYF; cdr3_nt: TGTGCCAGCAGCCAAGGGGGCGGTTTAGCCCAGTATTTT
d_call: -; clone_size: -; j_call: TRBJ1-2; v_call: TRBV30; cdr3_aa: CAWSVLTVGYTF; cdr3_nt: TGTGCCTGGAGTGTACTTACCGTTGGCTACACCTTC
d_call: -; clone_size: -; j_call: TRBJ1-2; v_call: TRBV5-6; cdr3_aa: CASSLGGGRDRGYTF; cdr3_nt: TGTGCCAGCAGCTTGGGGGGCGGCAGGGATCGTGGCTACACCTTC
d_call: TRBD1; clone_size: -; j_call: TRBJ2-2; v_call: TRBV5-1; cdr3_aa: CASSSTSGQTGELFF; cdr3_nt: TGCGCCAGCAGCTCCACTTCGGGACAGACCGGGGAGCTGTTTTTT
d_call: TRBD1; clone_size: -; j_call: TRBJ2-5; v_call: TRBV27; cdr3_aa: CASSLLGTEETQYF; cdr3_nt: TGTGCCAGCAGTTTATTGGGGACAGAAGAGACCCAGTACTTC
d_call: TRBD1; clone_size: -; j_call: TRBJ2-1; v_call: TRBV2; cdr3_aa: CASRPTGVDGEQFF; cdr3_nt: TGTGCCAGCAGGCCTACAGGGGTGGACGGTGAGCAGTTCTTC
d_call: -; clone_size: -; j_call: TRBJ1-6; v_call: TRBV6-5; cdr3_aa: CASCSGSDNSPLHF; cdr3_nt: TGTGCCAGCTGCAGCGGGTCCGATAATTCACCCCTCCACTTT
d_call: -; clone_size: few; j_call: TRBJ1-1; v_call: TRBV30; cdr3_aa: CAWSHEGTRARAFF; cdr3_nt: TGTGCCTGGAGCCACGAGGGGACTAGGGCCCGAGCTTTCTTT
d_call: TRBD1; clone_size: -; j_call: TRBJ2-2; v_call: TRBV29-1; cdr3_aa: CSGRQGLTGELFF; cdr3_nt: TGCAGCGGACGACAGGGGCTCACCGGGGAGCTGTTTTTT
d_call: -; clone_size: -; j_call: TRBJ2-3; v_call: TRBV24-1; cdr3_aa: CATSDQDSTDTQYF; cdr3_nt: TGTGCCACCAGTGACCAGGACTCGACAGATACGCAGTATTTT
d_call: -; clone_size: once; j_call: TRBJ2-1; v_call: TRBV11-2; cdr3_aa: CASSLGVTSNEQFF; cdr3_nt: TGTGCCAGCAGCTTAGGGGTGACTAGCAATGAGCAGTTCTTC
d_call: -; clone_size: -; j_call: TRBJ1-2; v_call: TRBV6-6; cdr3_aa: CASSSGFGYTF; cdr3_nt: TGTGCCAGCAGTTCAGGATTTGGCTACACCTTC
d_call: TRBD1; clone_size: once; j_call: TRBJ2-5; v_call: TRBV15; cdr3_aa: CATSRDRGQQETQYF; cdr3_nt: TGTGCCACCAGCAGAGATAGGGGACAGCAAGAGACCCAGTACTTC
d_call: TRBD1; clone_size: -; j_call: TRBJ1-5; v_call: TRBV29-1; cdr3_aa: CSVTGVNQPQHF; cdr3_nt: TGCAGCGTTACAGGGGTAAATCAGCCCCAGCATTTT
d_call: -; clone_size: -; j_call: TRBJ1-1; v_call: TRBV3-1/TRBV3-2; cdr3_aa: CASRKDLGGTEAFF; cdr3_nt: TGTGCCAGCAGAAAGGACCTGGGGGGGACTGAAGCTTTCTTT
d_call: -; clone_size: once; j_call: TRBJ2-3; v_call: TRBV10-3; cdr3_aa: CAIAEATDTQYF; cdr3_nt: TGTGCCATCGCGGAAGCCACAGATACGCAGTATTTT
d_call: TRBD1; clone_size: -; j_call: TRBJ2-2; v_call: TRBV7-6; cdr3_aa: CASSVQGARQAGELFF; cdr3_nt: TGTGCCAGCAGCGTACAGGGGGCGCGTCAAGCCGGGGAGCTGTTTTTT
d_call: -; clone_size: -; j_call: TRBJ2-2; v_call: TRBV10-3; cdr3_aa: CAISESEVLKRELFF; cdr3_nt: TGTGCCATCAGTGAGTCGGAGGTTTTAAAAAGGGAGCTGTTTTTT
d_call: TRBD1; clone_size: -; j_call: TRBJ1-1; v_call: TRBV2; cdr3_aa: CASREADRENTEAFF; cdr3_nt: TGTGCCAGCAGGGAAGCTGACAGGGAGAACACTGAAGCTTTCTTT
d_call: TRBD2; clone_size: -; j_call: TRBJ2-3; v_call: TRBV6-5; cdr3_aa: CASMEIAGTTDTQYF; cdr3_nt: TGTGCCAGCATGGAGATAGCGGGAACCACAGATACGCAGTATTTT